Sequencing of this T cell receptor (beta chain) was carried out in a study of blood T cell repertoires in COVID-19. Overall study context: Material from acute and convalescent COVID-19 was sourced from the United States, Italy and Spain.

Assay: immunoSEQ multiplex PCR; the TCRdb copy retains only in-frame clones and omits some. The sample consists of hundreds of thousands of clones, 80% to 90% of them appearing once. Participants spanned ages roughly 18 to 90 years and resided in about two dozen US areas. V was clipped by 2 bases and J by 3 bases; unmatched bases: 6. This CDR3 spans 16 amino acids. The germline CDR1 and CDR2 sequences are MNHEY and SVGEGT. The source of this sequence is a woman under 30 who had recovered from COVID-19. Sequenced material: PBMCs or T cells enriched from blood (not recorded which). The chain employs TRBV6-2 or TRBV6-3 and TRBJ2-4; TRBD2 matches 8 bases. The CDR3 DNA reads TGTGCCAGCAGTTACCCCAGCGGGAGTGGCAAAAACATTCAGTACTTC. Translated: CASSYPSGSGKNIQYF.